This T cell receptor beta chain was recorded in a study of blood T cell repertoires in COVID-19. Across the study: Acute and convalescent COVID-19 specimens originated in the United States, Italy and Spain. T cells, B-cell-depleted T cells, or PBMCs supplied cDNA or gDNA.

The CDR3 spans 14 residues. Germline V CDR1 and CDR2: MNHEY, SVGAGI. V dropped 4 bases and J dropped 4 bases, with 10 bases sitting between them. Under the authors' procedure: Estimation of nucleated cell counts was performed using reference gene primer amplification. Produced via immunoSEQ multiplex PCR; TCRdb's table is partial and in-frame only. V, J and clone size are taken as reported in that table, and D and trimming were inferred from the DNA itself. Here the sample spans about 160,000 clones, around 90% being singletons. The gene calls are TRBV6-5 and TRBJ1-4; D is undetermined. Sequencing input: peripheral blood. This TCR was recovered from a young man with acute or convalescent COVID-19. The CDR3: CASSFRQVNEKLFF. The CDR3 DNA sequence: TGTGCCAGCAGTTTCCGACAAGTTAATGAAAAACTGTTTTTT.